This TCR beta chain came from a study of T-cell reconstitution after alpha-beta-depleted transplantation in children. This clonotype occurred a few times. Researchers prepared the TCRbeta library using unique molecular identifiers, the study reports. MiXCR, applied by TCRdb to the PCR reads, yields one record per CDR3 protein. This table has about 360,000 distinct CDR3 sequences, about 14% appearing once. The material was PBMCs, obtained from the stem cell graft. The receptor was derived from a human donor who donated a stem cell graft to a child with Fanconi anemia.

The CDR3 DNA sequence: TGTGCCAGCAGCGCGCTCTCGGGCTTGAACACTGAAGCTTTCTTT. Translation: CASSALSGLNTEAFF. This chain connects TRBV7-9 to TRBJ1-1; D gene uncertain. V was cut by 5 bases and J by 0 bases, with 13 bases left in between. The germline V gene has CDR1 SEHNR and CDR2 FQNEAQ (reference sequence). This CDR3 region has 15 residues. The whole variable domain, remainder taken from reference TRBV7-9 and TRBJ1-1, is DTGVSQNPRHKITKRGQNVTFRCDPISEHNRLYWYRQTLGQGPEFLTYFQNEAQLEKSRLLSDRFSAERPKGSFSTLEIQRTEQGDSAMYLCASSALSGLNTEAFFGQGTRLTVV.